The clone carrying this T cell receptor beta chain was detected a few times. Its antigen remains unidentified. The donors were healthy female monozygous twins, three pairs in total. Unmatched junction bases numbered 6, after V lost 4 bases and J lost 0 bases. The CDR3 is 17 residues long. CDR1 and CDR2 from the germline V gene are SGHRS and YFSETQ. The sample is drawn from a study of identical twins' blood T cells. On the study more broadly: About 50 million reads came from approximately twelve libraries, six alpha, six beta.

Whole-study results and caveats: Each donor's most abundant TCRbeta clonotypes shared more CDR3 sequences with her twin than unrelated donors.

One entry per CDR3 protein, called by TCRdb with MiXCR from the 5' RACE reads. Seen here are about 370,000 distinct CDR3 sequences, roughly 30% observed once, and the top ten hold approximately 6.6%. The receptor was isolated from a woman between 18 and 55 years old in good health. The specimen sequenced was PBMCs. The rearrangement links TRBV5-1 to TRBJ2-1; 11 bases map to TRBD2. CDR3 sequence reads: CASSTGTSGSSYNEQFF. For the CDR3, the DNA is TGCGCCAGCAGCACGGGGACTAGCGGAAGCTCCTACAATGAGCAGTTCTTC.